These T cell receptor beta chains were read from a single sample in a study of blood T cell repertoires in COVID-19. Only in-frame clones appear in the TCRdb table, and some are missing; sequencing was by immunoSEQ multiplex PCR. Among 12,000 or so clones listed, around 79% were seen once. Source material: peripheral blood. These receptors all come from a man aged 80 or over with acute or convalescent COVID-19. Both conserved end residues are part of each CDR3. D genes are given only for firm matches. Clone size is shown for a subset of rows, as once, few, many or a class of expanded clone.

>TRBV18|TRBJ2-1|TRBD1|.
CASSPADRGRVASEQFF
TGTGCCAGCTCACCGGCGGACAGGGGGCGCGTGGCTAGCGAGCAGTTCTTC
>TRBV3-1/TRBV3-2|TRBJ1-2|TRBD1|once
CASSQEGDRVAGYTF
TGTGCCAGCAGCCAAGAGGGGGACAGGGTGGCTGGCTACACCTTC
>TRBV5-1|TRBJ2-3|.|once
CASSLDSPGTDTQYF
TGCGCCAGCAGCTTGGATTCACCCGGGACAGATACGCAGTATTTT
>TRBV5-1|TRBJ1-2|TRBD1|once
CASSSTGYGYTF
TGCGCCAGCAGCTCGACAGGGTATGGCTACACCTTC
>TRBV18|TRBJ2-3|TRBD1|once
CASSDPGQGQDTQYF
TGTGCCAGCTCAGACCCGGGACAGGGACAAGATACGCAGTATTTT
>TRBV12-5|TRBJ1-5|TRBD1|once
CASGPGQGNQPQHF
TGTGCTAGTGGTCCTGGACAGGGCAATCAGCCCCAGCATTTT
>TRBV28|TRBJ1-5|TRBD1|few
CASSFSGPGQGYSNQPQHF
TGTGCCAGCAGTTTCTCAGGCCCGGGACAGGGATATAGCAATCAGCCCCAGCATTTT
>TRBV6-5|TRBJ2-3|TRBD1|.
CASIYGTGSDTQYF
TGTGCCAGCATATACGGGACAGGGTCAGATACGCAGTATTTT
>TRBV30|TRBJ2-2|.|.
CAWGTRNTGELFF
TGTGCCTGGGGCACGAGAAACACCGGGGAGCTGTTTTTT
>TRBV5-5|TRBJ2-7|TRBD1|.
CASSSTGGPYEQYF
TGTGCCAGCAGCTCAACAGGGGGCCCCTACGAGCAGTACTTC
>TRBV2|TRBJ1-3|TRBD1|once
CASSEGQPGNTIYF
TGTGCCAGCAGTGAGGGACAGCCGGGAAACACCATATATTTT
>TRBV12-3/TRBV12-4|TRBJ2-3|.|.
CASSLSGDTQYF
TGTGCCAGCAGTTTATCCGGAGATACGCAGTATTTT
>TRBV5-8|TRBJ2-1|.|.
CASSLHPGDGGYNELFF
TGTGCCAGCAGCCTCCACCCGGGGGATGGAGGATACAATGAGCTGTTCTTC
>TRBV5-5|TRBJ2-2|.|few
CASSSTGEVGELFF
TGTGCCAGCAGCTCCACCGGTGAGGTCGGGGAGCTGTTTTTT
>TRBV27|TRBJ2-2|.|.
CASSLADSSTGELFF
TGTGCCAGCAGTTTGGCGGACTCGAGCACCGGGGAGCTGTTTTTT
>TRBV28|TRBJ2-2|.|.
CASSFLDEGQNTGELFF
TGTGCCAGCAGTTTTCTCGATGAAGGACAGAACACCGGGGAGCTGTTTTTT
>TRBV5-4|TRBJ1-5|.|.
CASSSGGGEDQPQHF
TGTGCCAGCAGCTCGGGGGGGGGCGAGGATCAGCCCCAGCATTTT
>TRBV7-3|TRBJ1-1|.|once
CASSVSQGAEAFF
TGTGCCAGCAGCGTATCACAGGGAGCTGAAGCTTTCTTT
>TRBV7-9|TRBJ2-2|.|.
CASSLTGPNTGELFF
TGTGCCAGCAGCTTAACAGGCCCGAACACCGGGGAGCTGTTTTTT
>TRBV2|TRBJ2-6|.|once
CASSAGHSGANVLTF
TGTGCCAGCAGTGCTGGCCACTCTGGGGCCAACGTCCTGACTTTC
>TRBV24-1|TRBJ2-7|.|.
CATSDPKTTGGYEQYF
TGTGCCACCAGTGACCCTAAGACCACAGGCGGCTACGAGCAGTACTTC
>TRBV19|TRBJ2-1|TRBD1|.
CASSRRDRANHEQFF
TGTGCCAGTAGTAGACGGGACAGGGCAAACCATGAGCAGTTCTTC
>TRBV10-3|TRBJ1-1|.|.
CAITGVGNTEAFF
TGTGCCATCACGGGTGTGGGGAACACTGAAGCTTTCTTT
>TRBV6-1|TRBJ2-1|.|.
CASSEMGQGGQFF
TGTGCCAGCAGTGAAATGGGTCAGGGAGGGCAGTTCTTC
>TRBV9|TRBJ2-7|TRBD2|.
CASSVGSGDLEQYF
TGTGCCAGCAGCGTGGGCAGCGGGGACCTTGAGCAGTACTTC
>TRBV3-1/TRBV3-2|TRBJ1-4|.|.
CASSQAQGNEKLFF
TGTGCCAGCAGCCAAGCTCAGGGCAATGAAAAACTGTTTTTT
>TRBV29-1|TRBJ1-2|.|once
CSVGPSGVF
TGCAGCGTTGGGCCCTCCGGAGTCTTC
>TRBV9|TRBJ2-7|TRBD1|.
CASAGGDAYEQYF
TGTGCCAGTGCAGGGGGCGACGCCTACGAGCAGTACTTC
>TRBV28|TRBJ2-3|TRBD2|.
CAGASGGTTSTDTQYF
TGTGCCGGTGCTAGCGGGGGGACAACTAGCACAGATACGCAGTATTTT
>TRBV5-1|TRBJ1-3|TRBD1|.
CASSSSGGSSGNTIYF
TGCGCCAGCAGCTCATCAGGGGGCTCTTCTGGAAACACCATATATTTT
>TRBV18|TRBJ2-1|TRBD2|.
CASSPSSGGAYNEQFF
TGTGCCAGCTCACCTTCGAGCGGGGGGGCTTACAATGAGCAGTTCTTC
>TRBV19|TRBJ2-3|.|.
CASSILAGARNTQYF
TGTGCCAGTAGTATACTCGCGGGGGCGAGGAATACGCAGTATTTT
>TRBV2|TRBJ2-2|TRBD1|.
CASSHTGTVTGELFF
TGTGCCAGCAGTCACACCGGGACAGTCACCGGGGAGCTGTTTTTT
>TRBV29-1|TRBJ1-4|TRBD1|.
CSVNRGTNEKLFF
TGCAGCGTGAACAGGGGCACTAATGAAAAACTGTTTTTT
>TRBV7-2|TRBJ2-3|TRBD2|.
CASSFQLRGDGTDTQYF
TGTGCCAGCAGCTTTCAACTTCGGGGGGACGGCACAGATACGCAGTATTTT
>TRBV2|TRBJ2-6|TRBD1|.
CASRDRGVGANVLTF
TGTGCCAGCAGAGACAGGGGCGTTGGGGCCAACGTCCTGACTTTC
>TRBV3-1/TRBV3-2|TRBJ1-4|TRBD1|.
CASSQDRDRGEKLFF
TGTGCCAGCAGCCAAGATAGGGACAGGGGCGAAAAACTGTTTTTT
>TRBV7-9|TRBJ1-2|.|many
CASSYARDLGGYTF
TGTGCCAGCAGCTACGCCAGGGATCTTGGTGGCTACACCTTC
>TRBV19|TRBJ2-5|.|.
CASSIERETQYF
TGTGCCAGTAGTATAGAGAGGGAGACCCAGTACTTC
>TRBV7-9|TRBJ2-5|TRBD2|.
CASSLPRRLAGRLETQYF
TGTGCCAGCAGCTTACCGCGCCGACTAGCGGGGCGGTTAGAGACCCAGTACTTC
>TRBV18|TRBJ1-4|TRBD1|.
CASSTPGQTNEKLFF
TGTGCCAGCTCAACGCCGGGACAGACTAATGAAAAACTGTTTTTT
>TRBV5-4|TRBJ2-7|TRBD1|.
CASSLMGQGLGEQYF
TGTGCCAGCAGCTTGATGGGACAGGGGTTGGGCGAGCAGTACTTC
>TRBV11-2|TRBJ1-2|.|.
CASSLVSTGLYGYTF
TGTGCCAGCAGCTTAGTTTCGACAGGACTGTATGGCTACACCTTC
>TRBV3-1/TRBV3-2|TRBJ2-7|TRBD2|.
CASSQQEGGLAINYEQYF
TGTGCCAGCAGCCAACAAGAGGGAGGACTAGCGATAAACTACGAGCAGTACTTC
>TRBV11-2|TRBJ1-2|TRBD1|few
CASSSPGQRPNYGYTF
TGTGCCAGCAGCTCACCGGGACAGCGTCCTAACTATGGCTACACCTTC
>TRBV20-1|TRBJ2-1|.|.
CSASSGTYNEQFF
TGCAGTGCTAGTAGCGGAACTTACAATGAGCAGTTCTTC
>TRBV4-2|TRBJ2-5|.|.
CASSQPGVRETQYF
TGTGCCAGCAGCCAACCAGGGGTTCGAGAGACCCAGTACTTC
>TRBV19|TRBJ2-5|TRBD2|.
CASGRPGLAEETQYF
TGTGCCAGTGGCCGCCCAGGACTAGCCGAAGAGACCCAGTACTTC
>TRBV30|TRBJ1-5|.|.
CAWSVADYSNQPQHF
TGTGCCTGGAGTGTTGCAGACTATAGCAATCAGCCCCAGCATTTT
>TRBV6-5|TRBJ1-1|.|.
CASSSGGEVNTEAFF
TGTGCCAGCAGTTCGGGAGGGGAAGTGAACACTGAAGCTTTCTTT
>TRBV5-6|TRBJ1-2|.|.
CASSTTTQHGYTF
TGTGCCAGCAGCACCACTACCCAGCATGGCTACACCTTC
>TRBV2|TRBJ1-4|TRBD1|.
CASSAGATGPNEKLFF
TGTGCCAGCAGTGCTGGAGCGACAGGGCCTAATGAAAAACTGTTTTTT
>TRBV9|TRBJ1-1|.|.
CASSSSTALETEAFF
TGTGCCAGCAGCAGCTCGACAGCGCTAGAGACTGAAGCTTTCTTT
>TRBV5-1|TRBJ2-7|TRBD1|.
CASSLTQGAGEQYF
TGCGCCAGCAGCTTGACGCAGGGGGCTGGCGAGCAGTACTTC
>TRBV28|TRBJ1-2|.|.
CASSIPPGNYGYTF
TGTGCCAGCAGTATTCCTCCGGGAAACTATGGCTACACCTTC
>TRBV6-5|TRBJ2-1|TRBD2|.
CASSTLLAGVVEQFF
TGTGCCAGCAGTACTTTACTAGCGGGTGTGGTTGAGCAGTTCTTC
>TRBV19|TRBJ1-1|TRBD1|.
CASSIVGGTGYMNTEAFF
TGTGCCAGTAGTATAGTTGGCGGGACAGGGTACATGAACACTGAAGCTTTCTTT
>TRBV30|TRBJ1-2|TRBD1|few
CAWRAGTGDGYTF
TGTGCCTGGAGAGCCGGGACAGGGGATGGCTACACCTTC
>TRBV4-2|TRBJ2-1|TRBD2|.
CASSQVSGGGALVEQFF
TGTGCCAGCAGCCAAGTGTCGGGCGGGGGGGCCTTGGTTGAGCAGTTCTTC